A selection of T cell receptor beta chains follows, all from one sample in a study of Graves' ophthalmopathy and Graves' hyperthyroidism. TCRdb analysed the multiplex PCR reads with MiXCR anew, one entry per CDR3 protein. The repertoire holds roughly 420,000 distinct CDR3 sequences, with under 25% as singletons. The sequencing input was peripheral blood. Every receptor here comes from a woman between 18 and 29 years old with stable Graves' hyperthyroidism. CDR3s include the opening cysteine and the closing phenylalanine or tryptophan. A D gene is named only where the DNA matches it firmly. Size is stated for part of the rows, as once, few or many counts, or as a class when the clone is expanded.

V: TRBV10-3; D: TRBD1; size: NA; J: TRBJ2-7; length: 14; DNA: TGTGCCATCAGTGCGGGACAGGGCGCGCAGGAGCAGTACTTC; CDR3: CAISAGQGAQEQYF
V: TRBV28; D: TRBD1; size: many; J: TRBJ2-2; length: 15; DNA: TGTGCCAGCAGTTTACAGGGGGCCAACACCGGGGAGCTGTTTTTT; CDR3: CASSLQGANTGELFF
V: TRBV11-3; D: TRBD2; size: many; J: TRBJ2-7; length: 20; DNA: TGTGCCAGCAGCTTAGTACTACCGCGGGGGACTAGCGGTCTGATCTACGAGCAGTACTTC; CDR3: CASSLVLPRGTSGLIYEQYF
V: TRBV18; D: NA; size: many; J: TRBJ2-5; length: 14; DNA: TGTGCCAGCTCACCAGCGGGACGGACGGAGACCCAGTACTTC; CDR3: CASSPAGRTETQYF
V: TRBV5-6; D: TRBD2; size: many; J: TRBJ2-5; length: 16; DNA: TGTGCCAGCAGCTCCGCCATAGCGGGGTACCAAGAGACCCAGTACTTC; CDR3: CASSSAIAGYQETQYF
V: TRBV20-1; D: TRBD1; size: many; J: TRBJ1-1; length: 12; DNA: TGCAGTGCTGGGACAGGGGGCACTGAAGCTTTCTTT; CDR3: CSAGTGGTEAFF
V: TRBV12-3/TRBV12-4; D: TRBD1; size: many; J: TRBJ2-7; length: 18; DNA: TGTGCCAGCAGTTCCGGACAGGGGGTCCTTTTGAGTTACTACGAGCAGTACTTC; CDR3: CASSSGQGVLLSYYEQYF
V: TRBV9; D: NA; size: once; J: TRBJ2-7; length: 12; DNA: TGTGCCAGCAGCGTAGCGGGTCACGAGCAGTACTTC; CDR3: CASSVAGHEQYF
V: TRBV4-1; D: TRBD2; size: NA; J: TRBJ2-2; length: 16; DNA: TGCGCCAGCACCTACGGGGGGGGCGGTAAAGTAGGGGAGCTGTTTTTT; CDR3: CASTYGGGGKVGELFF
V: TRBV6-5; D: TRBD1; size: many; J: TRBJ2-2; length: 16; DNA: TGTGCCAGCAGTTACGTCGGACAGGCGATGACCGGGGAGCTGTTTTTT; CDR3: CASSYVGQAMTGELFF
V: TRBV12-3/TRBV12-4; D: NA; size: many; J: TRBJ1-6; length: 18; DNA: TGTGCCAGCAGTGGGGACCTTGTTGAGGACCGGCTCCCCGCGCCCCTCCACTTT; CDR3: CASSGDLVEDRLPAPLHF
V: TRBV20-1; D: NA; size: many; J: TRBJ2-5; length: 14; DNA: TGCAGTGCTGGCCGGACTATACCCTCTGAGACCCAGTACTTC; CDR3: CSAGRTIPSETQYF
V: TRBV7-2; D: NA; size: NA; J: TRBJ1-5; length: 14; DNA: TGTGCCAGCAGCACCCCGGGGGTCAATCAGCCCCAGCATTTT; CDR3: CASSTPGVNQPQHF
V: TRBV12-3/TRBV12-4; D: TRBD1; size: many; J: TRBJ2-7; length: 15; DNA: TGTGCCAGCAGTTCCTGGGGACAGGGATCCTACGAGCAGTACTTC; CDR3: CASSSWGQGSYEQYF
V: TRBV28; D: TRBD1; size: NA; J: TRBJ2-7; length: 14; DNA: TGTGCCAGCAGTCTGACCGGGACAGGGCCCGAGCAGTACTTC; CDR3: CASSLTGTGPEQYF
V: TRBV11-2; D: NA; size: NA; J: TRBJ2-7; length: 15; DNA: TGTGCCAGCAGCTTTGGCCAAATTAGAACCTACGAGCAGTACTTC; CDR3: CASSFGQIRTYEQYF
V: TRBV7-9; D: TRBD1; size: many; J: TRBJ1-2; length: 14; DNA: TGTGCCAGCAGCCAGACCAGGGGGGCGCATGGCTACACCTTC; CDR3: CASSQTRGAHGYTF
V: TRBV15; D: NA; size: many; J: TRBJ1-2; length: 14; DNA: TGTGCCACCAGCAGTGACCCGGGGGGCTATGGCTACACCTTC; CDR3: CATSSDPGGYGYTF
V: TRBV7-2; D: TRBD2; size: few; J: TRBJ2-3; length: 16; DNA: TGTGCCAGCAGCTTAGCGGGAGGGTTTGGCACAGATACGCAGTATTTT; CDR3: CASSLAGGFGTDTQYF
V: TRBV11-3; D: TRBD1; size: many; J: TRBJ1-5; length: 16; DNA: TGTGCCAGCAGCTTAGTCGGAGGGGGCTCTGATCAGCCCCAGCATTTT; CDR3: CASSLVGGGSDQPQHF
V: TRBV9; D: TRBD2; size: many; J: TRBJ2-2; length: 18; DNA: TGTGCCAGCAGCGTAGTAGGGAGGAGCGGGAGGTACACCGGGGAGCTGTTTTTT; CDR3: CASSVVGRSGRYTGELFF
V: TRBV6-1; D: TRBD1; size: few; J: TRBJ2-5; length: 14; DNA: TGTGCCAGCAGGGAGACAGGGGGGGGGGAGACCCAGTACTTC; CDR3: CASRETGGGETQYF
V: TRBV12-3/TRBV12-4; D: NA; size: many; J: TRBJ1-1; length: 13; DNA: TGTGCCAGCAGTCCCCTTCCGAACACTGAAGCTTTCTTT; CDR3: CASSPLPNTEAFF
V: TRBV11-1; D: NA; size: few; J: TRBJ2-1; length: 14; DNA: TGTGCCAGCAGCTTAGCGCAAAGCTACAATGAGCAGTTCTTC; CDR3: CASSLAQSYNEQFF
V: TRBV12-3/TRBV12-4; D: NA; size: NA; J: TRBJ1-5; length: 16; DNA: TGCGCCAGCAGTTTAGGGGGATCCTATAGCAATCAGCCCCAGCATTTT; CDR3: CASSLGGSYSNQPQHF
V: TRBV5-1; D: NA; size: many; J: TRBJ2-2; length: 15; DNA: TGCGCCAGCACCGGGGCGGCCTGGGACACCGGGGAGCTGTTTTTT; CDR3: CASTGAAWDTGELFF
V: TRBV7-8; D: TRBD1; size: NA; J: TRBJ2-5; length: 13; DNA: TGTGCCAGCAGCTCGGACAGGGGGCAGACCCAGTACTTC; CDR3: CASSSDRGQTQYF
V: TRBV7-9; D: TRBD1; size: NA; J: TRBJ2-4; length: 15; DNA: TGTGCCAGCAGCCTAACAGGGGGCGGAGCGAACATTCAGTACTTC; CDR3: CASSLTGGGANIQYF
V: TRBV20-1; D: NA; size: NA; J: TRBJ2-7; length: 11; DNA: TGCAGTGCTAGCGACCGAAGCGAGCAGTACTTC; CDR3: CSASDRSEQYF
V: TRBV6-1; D: NA; size: many; J: TRBJ2-2; length: 13; DNA: TGTGCCACTACTGGGCCGAACACCGGGGAGCTGTTTTTT; CDR3: CATTGPNTGELFF
V: TRBV6-2/TRBV6-3; D: NA; size: many; J: TRBJ2-4; length: 11; DNA: TGTGCCAGCAGTTACTCGGACATTCAGTACTTC; CDR3: CASSYSDIQYF
V: TRBV5-1; D: NA; size: many; J: TRBJ1-6; length: 14; DNA: TGCGCCAGCAGCTTGGGACAGCTCAATTCACCCCTCCACTTT; CDR3: CASSLGQLNSPLHF
V: TRBV20-1; D: NA; size: many; J: TRBJ1-3; length: 14; DNA: TGCAGTGCGTCCGACGGGAGCTCTGGAAACACCATATATTTT; CDR3: CSASDGSSGNTIYF
V: TRBV19; D: TRBD1; size: NA; J: TRBJ1-2; length: 12; DNA: TGTGCCAGTAGCCTACGGGACAGGCCAAACACCTTC; CDR3: CASSLRDRPNTF
V: TRBV6-1; D: TRBD1; size: many; J: TRBJ1-6; length: 15; DNA: TGTGCCAGCAGGGCCACAGGGGACCGGATTTCACCCCTCCACTTT; CDR3: CASRATGDRISPLHF
V: TRBV27; D: NA; size: many; J: TRBJ2-7; length: 13; DNA: TGTGCCAGCTCACCCGGGACGGGATACGAGCAGTACTTC; CDR3: CASSPGTGYEQYF
V: TRBV12-3/TRBV12-4; D: NA; size: many; J: TRBJ2-7; length: 14; DNA: TGTGCCAGCAAAGACCGGGCCACAGGGACCGAGCAGTACTTC; CDR3: CASKDRATGTEQYF
V: TRBV20-1; D: NA; size: NA; J: TRBJ2-7; length: 19; DNA: TGCAGTGCTAGAGCCCCGGGCCGTTTACACGGATCTGGGGCCTACGAGCAGTACTTC; CDR3: CSARAPGRLHGSGAYEQYF
V: TRBV4-1; D: NA; size: few; J: TRBJ1-1; length: 14; DNA: TGCGCCAGCAGCCAAGATCACGGGGCGAGGGCAGCTTTCTTT; CDR3: CASSQDHGARAAFF
V: TRBV12-3/TRBV12-4; D: NA; size: many; J: TRBJ2-7; length: 14; DNA: TGCGCCAGCAGGCGCGGAGGGTCAAACTACGAGCAGTACTTC; CDR3: CASRRGGSNYEQYF
V: TRBV5-1; D: NA; size: few; J: TRBJ2-5; length: 16; DNA: TGCGCCAGCAGCTTACAAGGGGGGGCAGTTCAGGAGACCCAGTACTTC; CDR3: CASSLQGGAVQETQYF
V: TRBV6-1; D: TRBD1; size: many; J: TRBJ1-2; length: 14; DNA: TGTGCCAGCAGACGGACAGGGGCGAACTATGGCTACACCTTC; CDR3: CASRRTGANYGYTF
V: TRBV18; D: NA; size: NA; J: TRBJ2-7; length: 14; DNA: TGTGCCAGCTCACCCCGCAGGGAGACCTACGAGCAGTACTTC; CDR3: CASSPRRETYEQYF
V: TRBV7-2; D: TRBD2; size: many; J: TRBJ2-7; length: 19; DNA: TGTGCCAGCAGCTTAGCGGGGCCTAGCGGGAGGGTTCTAAACCGCGAGCAGTACTTC; CDR3: CASSLAGPSGRVLNREQYF
V: TRBV5-1; D: TRBD1; size: NA; J: TRBJ1-2; length: 17; DNA: TGTGCCAGCAGCTTGGCAGGACAGGGGGATAACTATGGCGGCTACAGCTTC; CDR3: CASSLAGQGDNYGGYSF
V: TRBV5-5; D: NA; size: few; J: TRBJ1-5; length: 16; DNA: TGTGCCAGCAGCTTGGCTGGGGAACTCAACAATCAGCCCCAGCATTTT; CDR3: CASSLAGELNNQPQHF
V: TRBV6-2/TRBV6-3; D: TRBD2; size: NA; J: TRBJ2-7; length: 17; DNA: TGTGCCAGCAGGCCTCCTCGAGCGGGGCCAAGCTCCTACGAGCAGTACTTC; CDR3: CASRPPRAGPSSYEQYF
V: TRBV7-6; D: NA; size: many; J: TRBJ2-4; length: 15; DNA: TGTGCCAGCAGCTTAGGCCGGGGAGCCAAAAACATTAAGTACTTC; CDR3: CASSLGRGAKNIKYF
V: TRBV6-1; D: NA; size: NA; J: TRBJ1-1; length: 15; DNA: TGTGCCAGCATACCCCTGGGCACAGGAAACACTGAAGCTTTCTTT; CDR3: CASIPLGTGNTEAFF
V: TRBV11-2; D: NA; size: many; J: TRBJ2-2; length: 14; DNA: TGTGCCAGCAGCGAACAGACGAACACCGGGGAGCTGTTTTTT; CDR3: CASSEQTNTGELFF
V: TRBV10-2; D: NA; size: many; J: TRBJ2-7; length: 14; DNA: TGCGCCAGTAAACCCAGGGTCAGCTCCTACGAGCAGTACTTC; CDR3: CASKPRVSSYEQYF
V: TRBV4-3; D: NA; size: many; J: TRBJ2-7; length: 15; DNA: TGCGCCAGCAGCCCTCTCCCCCCTAGCTCCTACGAGCAGTACTTC; CDR3: CASSPLPPSSYEQYF
V: TRBV7-2; D: TRBD2; size: many; J: TRBJ2-7; length: 14; DNA: TGTGCCAGCAGCTCCGGACTAGCGGGAGTGGAGCAGTACTTC; CDR3: CASSSGLAGVEQYF
V: TRBV4-2; D: TRBD1; size: few; J: TRBJ2-7; length: 17; DNA: TGTGCCAGCAGCCAAGACTCCGGAGACAGGGGTACCTACGAGCAGTACTTC; CDR3: CASSQDSGDRGTYEQYF
V: TRBV7-6; D: NA; size: many; J: TRBJ2-5; length: 15; DNA: TGTGCCAGCAGCCCCACCCGAGGGGTGCAAGAGACCCAGTACTTC; CDR3: CASSPTRGVQETQYF
V: TRBV2; D: NA; size: many; J: TRBJ1-2; length: 14; DNA: TGTGCCAGCAGTGAAGCGCAGGCAGTCTATGGCTACACCTTC; CDR3: CASSEAQAVYGYTF
V: TRBV9; D: NA; size: many; J: TRBJ1-1; length: 14; DNA: TGTGCCAGCAGCGCCCAGGCGAGGGACACTGAAGCTTTCTTT; CDR3: CASSAQARDTEAFF